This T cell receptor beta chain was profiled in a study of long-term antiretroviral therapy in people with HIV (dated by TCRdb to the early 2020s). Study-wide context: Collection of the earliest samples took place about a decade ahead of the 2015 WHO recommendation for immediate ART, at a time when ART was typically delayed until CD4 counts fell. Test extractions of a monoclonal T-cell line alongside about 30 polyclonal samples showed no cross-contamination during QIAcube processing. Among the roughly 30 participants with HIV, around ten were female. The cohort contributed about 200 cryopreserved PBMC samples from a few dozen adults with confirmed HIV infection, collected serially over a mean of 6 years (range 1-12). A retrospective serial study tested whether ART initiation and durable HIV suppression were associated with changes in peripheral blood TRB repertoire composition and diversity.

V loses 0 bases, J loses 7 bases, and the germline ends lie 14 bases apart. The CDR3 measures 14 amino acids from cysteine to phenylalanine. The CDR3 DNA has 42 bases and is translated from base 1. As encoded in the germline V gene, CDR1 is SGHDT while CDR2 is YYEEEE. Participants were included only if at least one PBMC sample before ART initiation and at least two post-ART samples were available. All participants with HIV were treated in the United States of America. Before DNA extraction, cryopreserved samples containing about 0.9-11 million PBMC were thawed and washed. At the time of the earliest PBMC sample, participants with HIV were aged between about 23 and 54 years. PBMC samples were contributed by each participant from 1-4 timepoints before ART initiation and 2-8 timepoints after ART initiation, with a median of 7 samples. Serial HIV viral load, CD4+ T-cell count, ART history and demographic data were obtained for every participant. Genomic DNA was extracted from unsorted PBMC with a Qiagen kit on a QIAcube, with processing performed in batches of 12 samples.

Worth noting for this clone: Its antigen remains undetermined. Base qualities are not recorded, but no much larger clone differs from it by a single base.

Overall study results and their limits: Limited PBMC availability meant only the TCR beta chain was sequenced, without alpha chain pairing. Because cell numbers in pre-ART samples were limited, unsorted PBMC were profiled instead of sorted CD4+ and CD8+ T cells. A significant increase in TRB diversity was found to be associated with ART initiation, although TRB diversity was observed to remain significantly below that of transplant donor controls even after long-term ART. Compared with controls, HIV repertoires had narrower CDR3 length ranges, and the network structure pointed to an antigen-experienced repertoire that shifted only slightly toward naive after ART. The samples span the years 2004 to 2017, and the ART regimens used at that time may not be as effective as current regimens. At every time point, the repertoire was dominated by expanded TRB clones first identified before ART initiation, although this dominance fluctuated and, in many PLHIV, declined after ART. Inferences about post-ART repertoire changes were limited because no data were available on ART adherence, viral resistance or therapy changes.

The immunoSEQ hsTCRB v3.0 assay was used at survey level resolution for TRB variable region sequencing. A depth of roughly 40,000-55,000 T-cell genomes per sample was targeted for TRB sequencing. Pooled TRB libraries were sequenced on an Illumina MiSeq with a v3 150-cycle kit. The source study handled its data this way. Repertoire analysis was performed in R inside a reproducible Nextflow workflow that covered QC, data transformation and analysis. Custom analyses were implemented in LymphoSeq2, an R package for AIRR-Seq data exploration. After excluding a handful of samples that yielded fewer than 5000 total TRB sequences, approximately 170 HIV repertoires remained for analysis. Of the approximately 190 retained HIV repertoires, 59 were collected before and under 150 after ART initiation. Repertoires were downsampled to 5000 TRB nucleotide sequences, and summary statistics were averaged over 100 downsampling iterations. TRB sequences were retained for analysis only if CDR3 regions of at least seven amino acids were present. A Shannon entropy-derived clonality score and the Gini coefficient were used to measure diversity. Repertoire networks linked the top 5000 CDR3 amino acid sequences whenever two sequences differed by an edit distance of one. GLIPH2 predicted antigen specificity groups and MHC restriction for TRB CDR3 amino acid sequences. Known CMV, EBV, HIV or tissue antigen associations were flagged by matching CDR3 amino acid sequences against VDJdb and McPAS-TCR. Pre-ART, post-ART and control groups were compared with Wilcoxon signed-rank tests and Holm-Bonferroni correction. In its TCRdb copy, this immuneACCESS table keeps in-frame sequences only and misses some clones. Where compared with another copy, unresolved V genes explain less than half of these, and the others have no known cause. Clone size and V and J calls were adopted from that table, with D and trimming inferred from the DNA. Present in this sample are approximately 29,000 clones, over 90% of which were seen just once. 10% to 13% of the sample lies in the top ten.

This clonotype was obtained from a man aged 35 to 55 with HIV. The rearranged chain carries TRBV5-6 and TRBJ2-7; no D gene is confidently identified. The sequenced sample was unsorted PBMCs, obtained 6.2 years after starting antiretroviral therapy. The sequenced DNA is TGTGCCAGCAGCTTGGGAAGGGTGTATAGGGAGCAGTACTTC. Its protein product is CASSLGRVYREQYF.